This T cell receptor (beta chain) was sequenced in a study of blood T cell repertoires in COVID-19. The wider study: There were acute and convalescent COVID-19 samples, and they came from the United States, Italy and Spain. The analysed material was cDNA or gDNA that came from T cells, B-cell-depleted T cells, or PBMCs.

Sequenced by immunoSEQ multiplex PCR; TCRdb stores in-frame clones only, minus some. The table lists 43,000 or so clones, roughly 87% of them singletons. CDR3 size: 17 residues. J lost 1 base, V lost 5 bases, and 5 bases had no gene match. Germline lookup yields CDR1 SGHVS and CDR2 FQNEAQ. The clonotype comes from a man aged 55 to 69 with active COVID-19. The chain uses TRBV7-8 and TRBJ2-1; 13 nucleotides match TRBD2. The material sequenced was peripheral blood. CDR3 protein: CASSRTSGGASYNEQFF. CDR3 DNA: TGTGCCAGCAGCAGAACTAGCGGGGGGGCTTCCTACAATGAGCAGTTCTTC.